The TCR beta chain described here comes from a study of cytomegalovirus exposure and HLA in healthy donors. Study results and limitations: Indistinguishability led to the exclusion of some V segments, TRBV6-2 and TRBV6-3 included.

Germline CDR1 and CDR2: SGHKS and YYEKEE (reference sequence). Unmatched junction bases numbered 8, after V lost 4 bases and J lost 4 bases. The CDR3 length is 14 residues. The PCR was carried out with 60 Vbeta primers and 13 Jbeta primers. Repertoires were generated with immunoSEQ multiplex PCR, while TCRdb's copy carries only in-frame clones and drops some. The sample carries approximately 170,000 clones, 81% recorded once. On this clone: Its target is not known.

The chain employs TRBV5-5 and TRBJ2-7, with 7 bases lining up with TRBD1. Material for sequencing was PBMCs. The source of this sequence is a man in his forties or fifties in good health and CMV-seropositive. The CDR3 loop reads CASSGIGTVYEQYF. DNA of the CDR3: TGTGCCAGCAGCGGAATCGGGACAGTTTACGAGCAGTACTTC. The full variable domain, rest sourced from reference TRBV5-5 and TRBJ2-7, is DAGVTQSPTHLIKTRGQQVTLRCSPISGHKSVSWYQQVLGQGPQFIFQYYEKEERGRGNFPDRFSARQFPNYSSELNVNALLLGDSALYLCASSGIGTVYEQYFGPGTRLTVT.